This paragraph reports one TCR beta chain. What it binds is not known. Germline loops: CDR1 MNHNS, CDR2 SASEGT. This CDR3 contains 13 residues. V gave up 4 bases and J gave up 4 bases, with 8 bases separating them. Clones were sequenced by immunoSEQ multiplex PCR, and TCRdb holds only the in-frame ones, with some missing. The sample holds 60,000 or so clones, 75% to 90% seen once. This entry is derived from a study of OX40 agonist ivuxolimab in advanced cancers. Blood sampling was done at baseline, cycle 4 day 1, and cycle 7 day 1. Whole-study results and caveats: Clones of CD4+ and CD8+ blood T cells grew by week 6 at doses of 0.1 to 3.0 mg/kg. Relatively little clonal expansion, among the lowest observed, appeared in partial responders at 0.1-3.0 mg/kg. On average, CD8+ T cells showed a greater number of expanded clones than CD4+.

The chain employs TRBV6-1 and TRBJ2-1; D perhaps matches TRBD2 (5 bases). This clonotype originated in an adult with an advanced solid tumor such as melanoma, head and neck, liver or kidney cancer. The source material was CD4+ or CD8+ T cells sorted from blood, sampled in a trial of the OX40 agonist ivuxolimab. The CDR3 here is CASSAGMYNEQFF. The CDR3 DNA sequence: TGTGCCAGCAGTGCCGGGATGTACAATGAGCAGTTCTTC.